The 26 T cell receptor beta chains presented below share a single source sample, sequenced in a study of technical replicates of blood from a few donors. The method was immunoSEQ multiplex PCR; TCRdb's version includes in-frame clones alone and lacks a portion of them. The sample shows approximately 75,000 clones, around 97% of them seen only once. The sample taken for sequencing was T cells isolated from PBMCs. These receptors were collected from a human donor in good health.

The chain is built from TRBV28 and TRBJ1-4; D not resolved. The CDR3 has 12 residues. V lost 2 bases, J lost 13 bases, and 11 bases lay in between. Germline V gene lookup returns CDR1 MDHEN and CDR2 SYDVKM. The CDR3 DNA reads as TGTGCCAGCAGTTTAAATCGGGTTTTACTGTTTTTT. As protein: CASSLNRVLLFF.

J is TRBJ1-4 and V is TRBV19, with 10 bases identical to TRBD1. J was trimmed by 4 bases and V by 6 bases; bases with no gene match: 5. The V gene's germline CDR1 is LNHDA and CDR2 SQIVND (reference sequence). The length of the CDR3 is 15 residues. The CDR3 reads CASRLGQGGNEKLFF. The CDR3 bases are TGTGCCAGTAGGCTCGGACAGGGGGGTAATGAAAAACTGTTTTTT.

The rearrangement uses TRBV30 and TRBJ2-3; 8 nucleotides line up with TRBD1. Per the germline V gene, CDR1 is GTSNPN and CDR2 is SVGIG (reference sequence). This CDR3 spans 14 amino acids. The ends lost 3 bases at V and 1 base at J; junction bases unmatched: 3. In DNA, the CDR3 is TGTGCCTGGAGCCCGGGACAGGGCACAGATACGCAGTATTTT. Translated, it gives CAWSPGQGTDTQYF.

The chain links TRBV4-1 to TRBJ2-7; TRBD2 matches at 9 bases. Losses at the gene ends were 5 bases for V and 1 base for J; bases not matched to a gene: 6. The germline gives CDR1 MGHRA, CDR2 YSYEKL. This CDR3 contains 15 residues. CDR3 sequence reads: CASSGQAGGSYEQYF. CDR3 nucleotide sequence: TGCGCCAGCAGCGGCCAGGCGGGAGGGTCCTACGAGCAGTACTTC.

This chain uses TRBV6-5 with TRBJ2-5; D remains ambiguous. The germline CDR1 and CDR2 sequences are MNHEY and SVGAGI. This CDR3 region has 14 residues. V was shortened by 2 bases and J by 3 bases, with 10 bases between the two germline ends. The CDR3 DNA follows: TGTGCCAGCAGTTACGAACAGACCGAAGAGACCCAGTACTTC. It is translated as CASSYEQTEETQYF.

This chain uses TRBV2 with TRBJ2-7; 8 bases agree with TRBD1. The CDR3 sequence is 13 residues long. Germline V gene sequence: CDR1 SNHLY, CDR2 FYNNEI. V shed 6 bases and J 5 bases; nucleotides not matched to a gene: 6. The CDR3 DNA is TGTGCCAGCAGATCCGGGACAGGTAACGAGCAGTACTTC. It yields the protein CASRSGTGNEQYF.

The chain recombines TRBV29-1 with TRBJ2-2; no clear D gene. CDR1 and CDR2 (germline): SQVTM, ANQGSEA. This CDR3 comprises 14 residues. The ends were cut back, 2 bases at V and 1 base at J, with 8 bases in the middle. CDR3 nucleotide sequence: TGCAGCGTTGAAAGCCACAGGAACACCGGGGAGCTGTTTTTT. Translated: CSVESHRNTGELFF.

This rearrangement joins TRBV2 to TRBJ2-1, with D possibly being TRBD2 (6 bases). V was clipped by 7 bases and J by 7 bases, with 20 bases between them. CDR3 length: 15 amino acids. Per germline, CDR1 SNHLY and CDR2 FYNNEI. The CDR3 loop is CASKSRGAPGNEQFF. The CDR3 bases are TGTGCCAGCAAATCGCGGGGAGCGCCTGGGAATGAGCAGTTCTTC. The variable domain in full, completed from reference TRBV2 and TRBJ2-1, reads EPEVTQTPSHQVTQMGQEVILRCVPISNHLYFYWYRQILGQKVEFLVSFYNNEISEKSEIFDDQFSVERPDGSNFTLKIRSTKLEDSAMYFCASKSRGAPGNEQFFGPGTRLTVL.

The CDR3 DNA sequence: TGTGCCAGCAGCTCCAGGGGAGCAGCAGGCGAGCAGTACTTC. This codes for CASSSRGAAGEQYF. The rearrangement links TRBV7-9 to TRBJ2-7; TRBD1 is a possible D gene (6 bases). This CDR3 has 14 residues. V shed 4 bases and J shed 6 bases, with 16 bases lying between them. CDR1 and CDR2 from the germline V gene are SEHNR and FQNEAQ (reference sequence).

The chain carries TRBV4-1 and TRBJ2-7; 9 bases line up with TRBD2. V lost 4 bases to trimming and J lost 2 bases; unmatched junction nucleotides: 18. The CDR3 loop spans 19 amino acids. Germline V gene data show CDR1 as MGHRA and CDR2 as YSYEKL. The DNA of the CDR3 is TGCGCCAGCAGCCCTAGGCGCCAAGAAAGTCTAGCGGGGACCTACGAGCAGTACTTC. Its protein product is CASSPRRQESLAGTYEQYF.

V usage is TRBV6-1 and J usage is TRBJ2-1; 13 bases match TRBD2. The CDR3 is 14 amino acids. V shed 7 bases, J shed 8 bases, and the junction held 5 bases outside the gene matches. CDR1 is MNHNS, CDR2 SASEGT, per germline. The CDR3 protein is CASTGLAGRYEQFF. In DNA, the CDR3 is TGTGCCAGCACGGGACTAGCGGGAAGGTATGAGCAGTTCTTC.

This clone was found once. J is TRBJ2-7 and V is TRBV25-1; 9 bases align to TRBD1. With 1 base clipped from V and 5 bases from J, the junction kept 6 bases outside the gene matches. The CDR3 sequence is 15 residues long. CDR1 MGHDK and CDR2 SYGVNS come from the germline V gene. The DNA of the CDR3 is TGTGCCAGCAGTGAATTAGGGACAGGGTCCCACGAGCAGTACTTC. This sequence encodes CASSELGTGSHEQYF.

This chain uses TRBV7-9 with TRBJ2-5; 8 nucleotides agree with TRBD2. Germline V lookup: CDR1 SEHNR, CDR2 FQNEAQ (reference sequence). V shed 5 bases, J shed 7 bases, and the junction held 12 bases outside the gene matches. CDR3 length: 15 residues. CDR3 DNA sequence: TGTGCCAGCAGCCGAGGGACTAGGGAACGGCGGACCCAGTACTTC. Amino acid sequence: CASSRGTRERRTQYF.

In this sample, this clone turned up once. This CDR3 reads CASRTGGREQYF. The CDR3 region has the DNA TGTGCCAGCCGAACGGGGGGACGCGAGCAGTACTTC. This chain joins TRBV27 and TRBJ2-7, with 7 bases lining up with TRBD2. CDR3 length equals 12 residues. Unmatched junction bases numbered 7, after V lost 8 bases and J lost 6 bases. Germline values: CDR1 MNHEY, CDR2 SMNVEV (reference sequence).

The chain uses TRBV7-8 and TRBJ2-5, with D possibly TRBD2 on 6 matching bases. Trimming left V 5 bases short and J 3 bases short, with 16 bases between. The CDR3 is made up of 15 amino acids. Germline V gene sequence: CDR1 SGHVS, CDR2 FQNEAQ. Written as DNA, the CDR3 is TGTGCCAGCAGCCGCTGGGCAAGGAGGGAAGAGACCCAGTACTTC. This encodes CASSRWARREETQYF.

The chain couples TRBV19 to TRBJ1-4; D possibly corresponds to TRBD1 (6 bases). Per germline, CDR1 LNHDA and CDR2 SQIVND (reference sequence). This CDR3 has 14 amino acids. The V end was cut by 9 bases, the J end by 8 bases, with 19 bases between. The CDR3 DNA follows: TGTGCCAGCTCACTGACAGGTTTTTTCGAAAAACTGTTTTTT. Translating it yields CASSLTGFFEKLFF.

The chain joins TRBV6-1 to TRBJ2-3; 10 bases agree with TRBD2. The length of the CDR3 is 13 residues. The germline V gene encodes CDR1 MNHNS and CDR2 SASEGT. The V segment lost 2 bases and the J segment 11 bases; nucleotides outside the gene matches: 4. CDR3 sequence (DNA): TGTGCCAGCAGTGAATACCCTAGCGGGAGGCAGTATTTT. Translation: CASSEYPSGRQYF.

V is TRBV6-5 and J is TRBJ2-3; D not resolved. The CDR3 totals 16 residues. Germline lookup yields CDR1 MNHEY and CDR2 SVGAGI. V was pared by 3 bases and J by 1 base, with 14 bases between. The CDR3 here is CASSYVNPGRTDTQYF. The CDR3 DNA sequence: TGTGCCAGCAGTTATGTGAATCCCGGTCGCACAGATACGCAGTATTTT.

V is TRBV4-1 and J is TRBJ1-1, with D possibly TRBD1 on 5 matching bases. Trimming removed 4 bases from V and 3 bases from J, with 18 bases in between. Germline assignment: CDR1 MGHRA and CDR2 YSYEKL. The CDR3 is made up of 16 amino acids. This chain's CDR3 is CASSRGPGGEDTEAFF. DNA for the CDR3: TGCGCCAGCAGCCGGGGACCGGGGGGGGAAGACACTGAAGCTTTCTTT.

This sequence joins TRBV11-2 and TRBJ2-7, with TRBD2 as a possible D gene (5 bases). Trimming removed 0 bases from V and 1 base from J, with 13 bases in between. The CDR3 extends over 16 amino acids. Germline CDR1 SGHAT, CDR2 FQNNGV. DNA of the CDR3: TGTGCCAGCAGCTTAGAAGGTCAGCGGTCATCCTACGAGCAGTACTTC. Amino acid sequence: CASSLEGQRSSYEQYF.

This chain's CDR3 is CAIENGGAGDTQYF. The CDR3, as DNA: TGTGCCATCGAGAACGGGGGGGCAGGGGATACGCAGTATTTT. The chain carries TRBV10-3 and TRBJ2-3; the match to TRBD2 covers 8 bases. The ends lost 8 bases at V and 6 bases at J; junction bases unmatched: 10. Germline V lookup: CDR1 ENHRY, CDR2 SYGVKD. The CDR3 is made up of 14 amino acids.

The chain combines TRBV2 with TRBJ1-1; perhaps TRBD1 as D (5 bases). V was cut by 5 bases and J by 2 bases, with 12 bases left in between. The CDR3 has 14 amino acids. Germline V gives CDR1 SNHLY, CDR2 FYNNEI. The CDR3 spells CASSRNGGNTEAFF. The CDR3 nucleotides read TGTGCCAGCAGTCGAAACGGGGGAAACACTGAAGCTTTCTTT.

This clone was seen more than once but under ten times. The CDR3 here is CASSTQSNEQFF. The CDR3 coding sequence is TGTGCCAGTAGTACCCAGTCCAATGAGCAGTTCTTC. V usage is TRBV19 and J usage is TRBJ2-1; unclear D gene. This CDR3 has 12 amino acids. The germline V gene has CDR1 LNHDA and CDR2 SQIVND (reference sequence). Deletions cut 4 bases from V and 6 bases from J, with 7 bases between.

The chain has TRBV19 and TRBJ2-1; TRBD1 is a possible D gene (5 bases). Germline values: CDR1 LNHDA, CDR2 SQIVND (reference sequence). The germline V and J ends were trimmed by 3 bases and 12 bases, with 21 bases remaining between them. The CDR3 is 15 amino acids. The CDR3 nucleotides read TGTGCCAGTAGTATGGGCAGGGTTCTTATTGAGGTGCAGTTCTTC. Amino acid sequence: CASSMGRVLIEVQFF.

The chain uses TRBV5-1 and TRBJ2-5; TRBD2 agrees at 8 bases. Germline V CDR1 and CDR2: SGHRS, YFSETQ. The CDR3 runs to 18 residues. The V gene end was trimmed by 0 bases and the J gene end by 4 bases; junction bases not matched to a gene: 14. The CDR3 spells CASSLAKTSAYKGETQYF. The CDR3 nucleotides are TGCGCCAGCAGCTTGGCCAAGACTAGCGCCTACAAGGGAGAGACCCAGTACTTC.

The chain links TRBV30 to TRBJ2-1; D is unclear. Per germline, CDR1 GTSNPN and CDR2 SVGIG (reference sequence). Trimming removed 0 bases at V and 8 bases at J, with 8 bases between. This CDR3 has 12 amino acids. The CDR3 DNA reads as TGTGCCTGGAGTGTGGGCCTCGATGAGCAGTTCTTC. As protein: CAWSVGLDEQFF.